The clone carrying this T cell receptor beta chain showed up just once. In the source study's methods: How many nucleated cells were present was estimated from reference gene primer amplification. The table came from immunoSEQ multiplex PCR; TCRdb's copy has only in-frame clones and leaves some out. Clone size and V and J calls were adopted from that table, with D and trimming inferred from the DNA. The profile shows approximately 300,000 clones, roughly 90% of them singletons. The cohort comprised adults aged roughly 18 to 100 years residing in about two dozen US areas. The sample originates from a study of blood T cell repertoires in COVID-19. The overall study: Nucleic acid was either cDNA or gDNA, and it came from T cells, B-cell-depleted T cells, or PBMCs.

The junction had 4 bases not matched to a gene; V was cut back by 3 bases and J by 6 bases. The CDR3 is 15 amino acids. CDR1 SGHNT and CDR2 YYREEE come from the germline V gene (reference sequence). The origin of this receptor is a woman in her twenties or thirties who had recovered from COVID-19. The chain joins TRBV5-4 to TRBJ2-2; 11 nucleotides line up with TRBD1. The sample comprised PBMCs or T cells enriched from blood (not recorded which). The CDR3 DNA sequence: TGTGCCAGCAGCTGGGGACAGGGGGGTGCCGGGGAGCTGTTTTTT. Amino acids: CASSWGQGGAGELFF.